The 21 T cell receptor beta chains reported below all come from one sample, sequenced in a study of shared clonotypes between healthy human individuals. The data were produced by immunoSEQ multiplex PCR, yet TCRdb's version contains in-frame clones alone and is incomplete. The table shows a few million clones, with more than 80% occurring only once. Sequenced: naive CD4+ T cells sorted from blood. Subset given: CD45RA+ positively selected. These receptors came from a young man in good health.

The chain uses TRBV7-2 and TRBJ2-5, with D tentatively TRBD2 (5 bases). CDR1 is SGHTA, CDR2 FQGNSA, per germline. CDR3 length equals 14 residues. V was trimmed by 1 base and J by 1 base, leaving 7 bases between them. The CDR3 nucleotides read TGTGCCAGCAGCTTAGTAGCGTCCCAAGAGACCCAGTACTTC. It translates to CASSLVASQETQYF.

This clone has more than one count but fewer than ten. The chain has TRBV30 and TRBJ1-5, with a tentative D call TRBD1 (5 bases). The germline V gene encodes CDR1 GTSNPN and CDR2 SVGIG (reference sequence). Trimming took off 4 bases at V and 5 bases at J, with 9 bases between the two ends. The CDR3 spans 12 residues. This CDR3 is CAWTQGDQPQHF. The CDR3 DNA sequence: TGTGCCTGGACCCAGGGAGATCAGCCCCAGCATTTT.

The chain has TRBV11-2 and TRBJ2-7; 7 nucleotides agree with TRBD1. The germline V gene has CDR1 SGHAT and CDR2 FQNNGV. With 5 bases clipped from V and 0 bases from J, the junction kept 7 bases outside the gene matches. The CDR3 has 15 amino acids. This chain's CDR3 is CASSARDRASYEQYF. CDR3 DNA: TGTGCCAGCAGCGCTCGGGACAGAGCCTCCTACGAGCAGTACTTC.

The chain employs TRBV18 and TRBJ1-6, with D possibly matching TRBD1 (5 bases). This CDR3 has 15 residues. V was clipped by 4 bases and J by 13 bases, with 20 bases between them. The V gene's germline CDR1 is KGHSH and CDR2 LQKENI. The CDR3, as DNA: TGTGCCAGCTCACTTACGCTAGACAGCTTATACCCCCTCCACTTT. Its translation: CASSLTLDSLYPLHF.

This chain connects TRBV2 to TRBJ2-1, with a possible D match to TRBD2 (5 bases). This CDR3 comprises 14 residues. The V end was cut by 2 bases, the J end by 7 bases, with 12 bases between. Per germline, CDR1 SNHLY and CDR2 FYNNEI. The CDR3 DNA reads as TGTGCCAGCAGTGAAACCCGGACTGGGAATGAGCAGTTCTTC. It codes for CASSETRTGNEQFF.

This chain joins TRBV2 and TRBJ2-2, with D unresolved. CDR1 is SNHLY, CDR2 FYNNEI, per germline. The ends were cut back, 7 bases at V and 4 bases at J, with 10 bases in the middle. CDR3 size: 13 residues. CDR3 residues: CASKTTLTGELFF. The CDR3 DNA is TGTGCCAGCAAAACTACCCTCACCGGGGAGCTGTTTTTT.

J is TRBJ1-3 and V is TRBV7-9, with D perhaps TRBD1 (6 bases). Between the trimmed V and J ends, which lost 3 bases and 2 bases, there was a span of 11 bases. Per germline, CDR1 SEHNR and CDR2 FQNEAQ (reference sequence). This CDR3 contains 15 residues. CDR3 in DNA: TGTGCCAGCAGCTTTTTACAGGGTACTGGAAACACCATATATTTT. Translating gives CASSFLQGTGNTIYF.

Remarks on this clone: At one end the junction does not follow the germline gene, possibly because of a read error. CDR3 residues: CSATLDRSSF. CDR3 nucleotide sequence: TGCAGTGCCACCTTGGACAGGTCTTCTTTT. The chain uses TRBV20-1 and TRBJ1-1; the match to TRBD1 covers 7 bases. The CDR3 consists of 10 residues. Germline V gene sequence: CDR1 DFQATT, CDR2 SNEGSKA (reference sequence).

This chain joins TRBV9 and TRBJ2-1; 7 positions agree with TRBD1. Germline V gene data show CDR1 as SGDLS and CDR2 as YYNGEE. Trimming removed 4 bases from V and 5 bases from J; junction bases left unmatched: 9. The CDR3 totals 15 residues. The CDR3 is CASSTSGQNHNEQFF. DNA of the CDR3: TGTGCCAGCAGCACATCGGGACAGAATCACAATGAGCAGTTCTTC.

This chain connects TRBV5-6 to TRBJ1-2, with D unclear. V was trimmed by 2 bases and J by 4 bases, leaving 15 bases between them. This CDR3 is 15 amino acids long. CDR1 and CDR2 (germline): SGHDT, YYEEEE. The CDR3 nucleotides are TGTGCCAGCAGCTTCCTCTCGACTCCGACCTATGGCTACACCTTC. It yields the protein CASSFLSTPTYGYTF.

This rearrangement joins TRBV5-6 to TRBJ2-7; 10 bases fit TRBD1. CDR1 and CDR2 from the germline V gene are SGHDT and YYEEEE. CDR3 size: 14 residues. Germline trimming cut 4 bases from V and 0 bases from J; bases unmatched to any gene: 1. CDR3 protein: CASSRQGASYEQYF. The CDR3 DNA is TGTGCCAGCAGCAGACAGGGGGCCTCCTACGAGCAGTACTTC.

V and J are TRBV5-1 and TRBJ2-5, with TRBD2 matching over 7 bases. CDR3 length equals 14 residues. CDR1 is SGHRS, CDR2 YFSETQ, per germline. After removal of 0 bases from V and 5 bases from J, the junction contained 4 bases not matched to a gene. In DNA form, the CDR3 reads TGCGCCAGCAGCTTGGGGCGGGGGTCGGAGACCCAGTACTTC. Its protein is CASSLGRGSETQYF. Full variable domain (rest looked up from reference TRBV5-1 and TRBJ2-5): KAGVTQTPRYLIKTRGQQVTLSCSPISGHRSVSWYQQTPGQGLQFLFEYFSETQRNKGNFPGRFSGRQFSNSRSEMNVSTLELGDSALYLCASSLGRGSETQYFGPGTRLLVL.

The V gene is TRBV4-2, the J gene TRBJ2-1, with 7 bases lining up with TRBD1. The CDR3 is 12 amino acids. V gave up 5 bases and J gave up 7 bases; unmatched junction bases: 2. The germline CDR1 and CDR2 sequences are LGHNA and YNFKEQ. In nucleotides, the CDR3 is TGTGCCAGCAGCAGCAGGGGGAATGAGCAGTTCTTC. Protein product: CASSSRGNEQFF.

The rearrangement uses TRBV4-2 and TRBJ1-4; D not certain. The CDR3 spans 16 residues. V dropped 1 base and J dropped 0 bases, with 9 bases sitting between them. The germline V gene encodes CDR1 LGHNA and CDR2 YNFKEQ. The CDR3 is CASSQGEDATNEKLFF. The CDR3 DNA reads as TGTGCCAGCAGCCAAGGTGAAGACGCAACTAATGAAAAACTGTTTTTT.

This clone was seen a single time. The V call is TRBV27, the J call TRBJ2-7; the match to TRBD2 covers 8 bases. With V trimmed by 5 bases and J by 2 bases, 23 bases remained unmatched. Germline CDR1 MNHEY, CDR2 SMNVEV (reference sequence). This CDR3 is built from 20 residues. Here the CDR3 reads CASSPGWTSSKGMVPYEQYF. The CDR3 bases are TGTGCCAGCAGTCCAGGATGGACTAGCAGCAAAGGGATGGTTCCCTACGAGCAGTACTTC.

The V gene is TRBV7-3, the J gene TRBJ2-7; D may be TRBD2 (6 bases). Germline V gives CDR1 SGHTA, CDR2 FQGTGA. The CDR3 is 15 residues long. V was shortened by 4 bases and J by 5 bases, with 18 bases between the two germline ends. The CDR3 region is CASSSGLRGRDEQYF. Here the CDR3 DNA reads TGTGCCAGCAGCTCCGGGCTGCGGGGAAGAGACGAGCAGTACTTC.

V is TRBV4-3 and J is TRBJ2-5, with D maybe TRBD1 (6 bases). V dropped 0 bases and J dropped 5 bases, with 25 bases sitting between them. CDR1 is LGHNA, CDR2 YSLEER, per germline. The CDR3 extends over 19 amino acids. The DNA for the CDR3 is TGCGCCAGCAGCCAAGAATTGGGCGGCCGGCAGGGGTCCAGGGAGACCCAGTACTTC. Residues: CASSQELGGRQGSRETQYF.

The chain links TRBV5-1 to TRBJ2-2, with TRBD2 matching over 13 bases. V shed 0 bases and J 14 bases; nucleotides not matched to a gene: 13. CDR1 and CDR2 from the germline V gene are SGHRS and YFSETQ. The CDR3 extends over 17 amino acids. CDR3 in DNA: TGCGCCAGCAGCTTGGTCCCTCCCGGGACTAGCGGGACTCCCCTGTTTTTT. Residues: CASSLVPPGTSGTPLFF.

The J gene is TRBJ2-1, the V gene TRBV6-1; 8 nucleotides align to TRBD2. V lost 2 bases, J lost 9 bases, and 12 bases stayed unmatched. Germline V gene data show CDR1 as MNHNS and CDR2 as SASEGT. The CDR3 has 16 amino acids. This CDR3 reads CASSEMSGRGSGEQFF. CDR3 bases: TGTGCCAGCAGTGAAATGAGCGGGAGAGGTTCTGGTGAGCAGTTCTTC.

The chain recombines TRBV6-1 with TRBJ2-7; 8 positions match TRBD1. Looked up from germline, CDR1 is MNHNS and CDR2 is SASEGT. The V gene end was trimmed by 4 bases and the J gene end by 2 bases; junction bases not matched to a gene: 7. The CDR3 covers 15 residues. The CDR3: CASSARTGSPYEQYF. Here the CDR3 DNA reads TGTGCCAGCAGTGCCCGGACAGGGAGTCCCTACGAGCAGTACTTC.

The chain recombines TRBV6-5 with TRBJ1-5, with TRBD1 as a possible D gene (6 bases). The CDR3 has 13 residues. In germline, CDR1 is MNHEY, CDR2 SVGAGI. The V end lost 4 bases, the J end lost 7 bases, and 11 bases lay between the germline ends. CDR3: CASSSGTLQPQHF. CDR3 DNA sequence: TGTGCCAGCAGTTCCGGGACACTCCAGCCCCAGCATTTT.